These 16 T cell receptor beta chains were sequenced from one sample in a study of blood T cells in healthy people across ages (dated by TCRdb to about 2015). The library was produced with 5' RACE. The instrument was an Illumina HiSeq 2500. A second PCR of roughly 7 to 11 cycles was performed with a sample-barcoded 5' primer and a J-beta primer mix. Using fastp trimming at Q25 and MiXCR clonotype assembly, TCRdb reanalyzed the public sequencing data and kept in-frame beta chains. One record per CDR3 amino acid sequence lists the most common genes and DNA. This sample comprises about 830,000 distinct CDR3 sequences, approximately 65% of them detected only once. The ten largest clonotypes hold approximately 30% of the sample. Sequencing was performed on blood. All receptors come from a man aged 30 to 45 in good health.

V and J are TRBV28 and TRBJ2-4; 8 bases are shared with TRBD1. The last part of the DNA fits TRBJ2-7 better; the J call may be wrong. The CDR3 length is 15 residues. Germline values: CDR1 MDHEN, CDR2 SYDVKM. The CDR3 loop is CASSLVGQGAGEQYF. CDR3 sequence (DNA): TGTGCCAGCAGTTTAGTGGGGCAGGGGGCGGGCGAGCAGTACTTC.

This chain links TRBV5-1 with TRBJ2-1; 8 bases align to TRBD1. J lost 4 bases, V lost 0 bases, and 6 bases had no gene match. Germline CDR1 reads SGHRS; CDR2 reads YFSETQ. The CDR3 loop spans 16 amino acids. CDR3 coding DNA: TGCGCCAGCAGCTTGGCCCTCGGACAGGGATACAATGAGCAGTTCTTC. The encoded protein is CASSLALGQGYNEQFF.

This clonotype was counted between two and nine times. The chain joins TRBV11-2 to TRBJ2-3; 13 bases align to TRBD2. With V trimmed by 1 base and J by 5 bases, 3 bases remained unmatched. The CDR3 contains 16 residues. CDR1 is SGHAT, CDR2 FQNNGV, per germline. The CDR3 sequence is CASSLGTSGGGDTQYF. As DNA, the CDR3 is TGTGCCAGCAGCTTAGGGACTAGCGGGGGTGGAGATACGCAGTATTTT. Filled out from reference TRBV11-2 and TRBJ2-3, the complete variable domain reads EAGVAQSPRYKIIEKRQSVAFWCNPISGHATLYWYQQILGQGPKLLIQFQNNGVVDDSQLPKDRFSAERLKGVDSTLKIQPAKLEDSAVYLCASSLGTSGGGDTQYFGPGTRLTVL.

The chain uses TRBV28 and TRBJ2-7; D not resolved. The better agreement between TRBJ2-1 and the DNA end casts doubt on the J call. This CDR3 spans 13 amino acids. Germline lookup yields CDR1 MDHEN and CDR2 SYDVKM. CDR3 sequence reads: CASGPVTGNEQFF. The CDR3 DNA follows: TGTGCCAGCGGACCGGTCACGGGCAATGAGCAGTTCTTC.

This clonotype is a singleton in its sample. The chain is built from TRBV18 and TRBJ1-2; D remains unclear. Germline V gives CDR1 KGHSH, CDR2 LQKENI. The CDR3 is 15 residues long. The V end lost 2 bases, the J end lost 3 bases, and 13 bases lay between the germline ends. CDR3 in amino acids: CASSPIDGNYYGYTF. The CDR3 region has the DNA TGTGCCAGCTCACCAATTGATGGCAACTACTATGGCTACACCTTC.

The rearrangement uses TRBV28 and TRBJ2-3; 7 bases align to TRBD2. CDR3 length: 15 amino acids. Trimming took 3 bases from V and 4 from J; bases not matched to a gene: 7. Looked up from germline, CDR1 is MDHEN and CDR2 is SYDVKM. The CDR3 nucleotides read TGTGCCAGCAGTTTTGGGGAGGGAGAGGCAGATACGCAGTATTTT. Translation gives CASSFGEGEADTQYF. The whole variable domain, filled in from reference TRBV28 and TRBJ2-3, reads DVKVTQSSRYLVKRTGEKVFLECVQDMDHENMFWYRQDPGLGLRLIYFSYDVKMKEKGDIPEGYSVSREKKERFSLILESASTNQTSMYLCASSFGEGEADTQYFGPGTRLTVL.

J is TRBJ2-7 and V is TRBV6-5, with 8 bases that match TRBD1. Trimming cost V 6 bases and J 1 base; bases outside gene matches: 8. The CDR3 is 15 residues long. Germline assignment: CDR1 MNHEY and CDR2 SVGAGI. CDR3 DNA sequence: TGTGCCAGCAGCTATGGACAGGGTAGTTCCTACGAGCAGTACTTC. Translated: CASSYGQGSSYEQYF.

The rearrangement links TRBV5-6 to TRBJ2-3, with D maybe TRBD1 (6 bases). Between the trimmed V and J ends, which lost 5 bases and 3 bases, there was a span of 16 bases. CDR3 size: 15 residues. The germline V gene has CDR1 SGHDT and CDR2 YYEEEE. The CDR3 DNA is TGTGCCAGCAGGATCACGGCGCAGGGGACAGATACGCAGTATTTT. Encoded protein: CASRITAQGTDTQYF.

This rearrangement joins TRBV5-5 to TRBJ2-5; TRBD1 matches at 8 bases. Unmatched junction bases numbered 10, after V lost 4 bases and J lost 2 bases. The CDR3 is 16 residues long. CDR1 is SGHKS, CDR2 YYEKEE, per germline (reference sequence). The CDR3, as DNA: TGTGCCAGCAGCCTGACAGGGGCGAATTCTCAAGAGACCCAGTACTTC. Translating it yields CASSLTGANSQETQYF.

This rearrangement joins TRBV20-1 to TRBJ2-7; 8 positions agree with TRBD2. The CDR3 runs to 15 residues. The germline V gene has CDR1 DFQATT and CDR2 SNEGSKA (reference sequence). The J segment lost 6 bases and the V segment lost 1 base, leaving 11 bases of the junction unmatched. The chain's CDR3 is CSARGAGGSLVEQYF. The CDR3 DNA reads as TGCAGTGCTAGAGGGGCGGGGGGCTCTCTCGTCGAGCAGTACTTC.

In this sample, this clonotype turned up many times. This chain joins TRBV12-3 or TRBV12-4 and TRBJ2-5; D could derive from TRBD1 or TRBD2 (5 bases each). The CDR3 loop spans 16 amino acids. Trimming took 4 bases from V and 2 from J, leaving 17 bases between them. The CDR3 DNA sequence: TGTGCCAGCAGTTCTTTGGCTAGCTCAGGGCAAGAGACCCAGTACTTC. Translating gives CASSSLASSGQETQYF.

Concerning this clonotype: At one boundary the junction diverges from the germline segment, which might be a read error. This chain links TRBV5-4 with TRBJ2-2; D is possibly TRBD1 or TRBD2 (6 bases each). The CDR3 contains 16 residues. Per germline, CDR1 SGHNT and CDR2 YYREEE (reference sequence). CDR3 sequence (DNA): TGTGCCGGCAGCTCAATCGGGGGCCAGGACACCGGGGAGCTGTTTTTT. Its translation is CAGSSIGGQDTGELFF.

The chain employs TRBV28 and TRBJ2-1; the match to TRBD2 covers 10 bases. Germline CDR1 reads MDHEN; CDR2 reads SYDVKM. This CDR3 is built from 16 residues. J was trimmed by 3 bases and V by 3 bases; bases with no gene match: 5. CDR3 coding DNA: TGTGCCAGCAGTTTCGTGTCTAGCGGGGGCTACAATGAGCAGTTCTTC. Protein product: CASSFVSSGGYNEQFF.

The chain employs TRBV25-1 and TRBJ2-1, with TRBD1 as a possible D gene (5 bases). This CDR3 has 16 amino acids. In germline, CDR1 is MGHDK, CDR2 SYGVNS. V lost 0 bases and J 5 bases, leaving 14 bases between the germline ends. In DNA, the CDR3 is TGTGCCAGCAGTGAATATGGGCTTGGACAAAACAATGAGCAGTTCTTC. Protein sequence: CASSEYGLGQNNEQFF.

A word on this clonotype: A much larger clone differs from this one at a single base, so this may be a read error. The chain is built from TRBV4-3 and TRBJ2-5, with D uncertain. The germline V gene has CDR1 LGHNA and CDR2 YSLEER. This CDR3 has 13 residues. The CDR3 DNA reads TGCGCCAGCGGCCAAGCTAACCAAGAGACCCAGTACTTC. The encoded protein is CASGQANQETQYF.

V usage is TRBV6-2 or TRBV6-3 and J usage is TRBJ2-5; 14 bases are a match to TRBD2. The ends lost 6 bases at V and 5 bases at J; junction bases unmatched: 11. The length of the CDR3 is 17 residues. The germline V gene encodes CDR1 MNHEY and CDR2 SVGEGT. The CDR3 sequence is CASSYGFRTSGRETQYF. CDR3 nucleotide sequence: TGTGCCAGCAGCTACGGATTCCGGACTAGCGGGAGGGAGACCCAGTACTTC.